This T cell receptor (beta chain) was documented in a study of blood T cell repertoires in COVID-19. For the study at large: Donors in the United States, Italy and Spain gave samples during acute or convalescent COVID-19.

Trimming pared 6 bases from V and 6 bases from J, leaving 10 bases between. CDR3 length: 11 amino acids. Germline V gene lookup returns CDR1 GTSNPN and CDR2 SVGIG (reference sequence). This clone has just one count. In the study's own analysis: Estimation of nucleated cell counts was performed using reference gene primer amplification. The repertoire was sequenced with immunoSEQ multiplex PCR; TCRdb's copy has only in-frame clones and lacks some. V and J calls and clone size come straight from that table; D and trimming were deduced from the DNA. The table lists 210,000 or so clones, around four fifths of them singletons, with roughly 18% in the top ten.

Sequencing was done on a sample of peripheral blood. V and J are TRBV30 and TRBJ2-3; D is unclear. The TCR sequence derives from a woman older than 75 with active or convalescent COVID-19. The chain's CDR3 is CACHSGDTQYF. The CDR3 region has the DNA TGTGCCTGTCACTCGGGTGATACGCAGTATTTT.